This T cell receptor (beta chain) was sequenced in a study of blood T cell repertoires in COVID-19. In the study overall: The United States, Italy and Spain provided the acute and convalescent COVID-19 samples.

This clone has just one count. Trimming removed 9 bases at V and 6 bases at J, with 16 bases between. This CDR3 is built from 13 residues. The germline CDR1 and CDR2 sequences are KGHDR and SFDVKD. Study processing details: Researchers report that nucleated cell counts were estimated from reference gene primer amplification. TCRdb keeps only in-frame clones here, not all; method: immunoSEQ multiplex PCR. That table is the source of V, J and clone size, and D and trimming were worked out from the DNA. The sample lists roughly 61,000 clones; roughly 70% were seen once. The sample taken for sequencing was peripheral blood. The chain links TRBV24-1 to TRBJ1-2; D gene uncertain. This receptor was identified in a woman between 65 and 79 years old with acute or convalescent COVID-19. The CDR3 DNA reads TGTGCCACCGCTACTACGTCGGGTGATGGCTACACCTTC. This codes for CATATTSGDGYTF.